Following are 8 T cell receptor beta chains from one sample sequenced in a study of blood T cell repertoires in COVID-19. Data came from immunoSEQ multiplex PCR; TCRdb stores just in-frame clones and leaves some out. The table has around 430,000 clones, around nine tenths seen once. Sequenced input: PBMCs or T cells enriched from blood (not recorded which). The receptors shown here come from a woman aged 50 to 60 who had recovered from COVID-19.

This chain uses TRBV27 with TRBJ1-5, with TRBD1 matching over 7 bases. The length of the CDR3 is 16 residues. Germline CDR1 is MNHEY and CDR2 is SMNVEV (reference sequence). V shed 2 bases and J 7 bases; nucleotides not matched to a gene: 11. DNA of the CDR3: TGTGCCAGCAGTTTAAACGCGGCCAGGGGGGACCAGCCCCAGCATTTT. Amino acid sequence: CASSLNAARGDQPQHF.

The chain employs TRBV7-9 and TRBJ1-4, with 7 bases identical to TRBD1. The CDR3 is made up of 18 amino acids. Unmatched junction bases numbered 11, after V lost 4 bases and J lost 0 bases. The germline gives CDR1 SEHNR, CDR2 FQNEAQ (reference sequence). CDR3 nucleotides: TGTGCCAGCAGCTCACCGACAGGGAAGGTAGCAACTAATGAAAAACTGTTTTTT. Protein product: CASSSPTGKVATNEKLFF.

The J gene is TRBJ1-1, the V gene TRBV7-8; 8 bases line up with TRBD1. V gave up 6 bases and J gave up 5 bases; unmatched junction bases: 11. The CDR3 sequence is 15 residues long. CDR1 is SGHVS, CDR2 FQNEAQ, per germline. The CDR3: CASRVDRGWGTEAFF. The CDR3 DNA sequence: TGTGCCAGCAGGGTAGACAGGGGATGGGGTACTGAAGCTTTCTTT.

The chain employs TRBV5-4 and TRBJ2-1, with D possibly being TRBD1 (7 bases). V lost 0 bases and J 10 bases, leaving 11 bases between the germline ends. The CDR3 has 13 amino acids. The germline CDR1 and CDR2 sequences are SGHNT and YYREEE (reference sequence). The CDR3 region is CASSLEGAGEQFF. The CDR3 region has the DNA TGTGCCAGCAGCTTGGAGGGGGCGGGAGAGCAGTTCTTC.

The J gene is TRBJ2-7, the V gene TRBV4-1; 10 bases map to TRBD2. Losses at the gene ends were 2 bases for V and 6 bases for J; bases not matched to a gene: 13. The germline gives CDR1 MGHRA, CDR2 YSYEKL. The CDR3 has 17 residues. The CDR3 nucleotides are TGCGCCAGCAGCCAACCGCTAGCGGGGGTCATCGGGTCCGAGCAGTACTTC. This sequence encodes CASSQPLAGVIGSEQYF.

The chain recombines TRBV18 with TRBJ1-5; 11 positions agree with TRBD1. The V and J ends lost 3 bases and 9 bases, in that order; junction bases with no gene match: 4. The germline CDR1 and CDR2 sequences are KGHSH and LQKENI. The CDR3 is 14 residues long. The CDR3 loop reads CASSPDRGQWPQHF. The CDR3 region has the DNA TGTGCCAGCTCACCGGACAGGGGGCAGTGGCCCCAGCATTTT.

This chain uses TRBV28 with TRBJ1-5, with TRBD1 identical over 7 bases. With V trimmed by 6 bases and J by 6 bases, 11 bases remained unmatched. Germline V gene sequence: CDR1 MDHEN, CDR2 SYDVKM. The CDR3 extends over 15 amino acids. CDR3 region: CASRPTGQNGQPQHF. The CDR3, as DNA: TGTGCCAGCAGGCCGACAGGGCAAAACGGTCAGCCCCAGCATTTT.

This clone has just one count. V usage is TRBV4-2 and J usage is TRBJ1-6, with D perhaps matching TRBD1 (6 bases). Germline V CDR1 and CDR2: LGHNA, YNFKEQ. Trimming shortened V by 1 base and J by 8 bases, and 12 bases separated the two germline ends. This CDR3 contains 15 residues. The CDR3 loop reads CASSQGTEGDSPLHF. CDR3 in DNA: TGTGCCAGCAGCCAAGGGACAGAGGGGGATTCACCCCTCCACTTT.